Listed here are 5 T cell receptor beta chains from one sample, sequenced in a study of T cells in women clearing cervical HPV infection. Assay used: immunoSEQ multiplex PCR; TCRdb lists only in-frame clones, some missing. Its clone listing holds about 33,000 clones. The sample taken for sequencing was blood buffy coat. The receptors here all came from a woman between 18 and 70 years old with a cervical HPV16 infection that either progressed to CIN3+ or cleared (not recorded which).

Concerning this clone: Coverage ceases 3 residues before the CDR3 finishes, and the germline J gene fills in the end. The rearrangement joins TRBV12-3 or TRBV12-4 to TRBJ1-2, with D possibly TRBD1 on 5 matching bases. There are 13 residues in the CDR3. The part of the CDR3 DNA that was read is TGTGCCAGCAGCCAGACAGTGTTGTGGGGC. This codes for CASSQTVLWG. The whole CDR3 sequence reads CASSQTVLWGYTF.

A remark on this clone: With the read ending 3 residues before the CDR3 end, the germline J gene is used to fill in that end. The chain uses TRBV7-9 and TRBJ2-7; 10 nucleotides match TRBD1. The CDR3 length is 13 residues. V gave up 5 bases and J gave up 5 bases; unmatched junction bases: 3. CDR1 and CDR2 from the germline V gene are SEHNR and FQNEAQ (reference sequence). The CDR3 DNA, read in part, is TGTGCCAGCAGCGACAGGGGGCCCCACGAG. Residues: CASSDRGPHE. The whole CDR3 sequence is CASSDRGPHEQYF.

As for this clone: The read halts 3 residues ahead of the CDR3 end, with the missing end drawn from the germline J gene. This chain connects TRBV2 to TRBJ1-1, with 8 bases lining up with TRBD1. With V trimmed by 5 bases and J by 1 base, 3 bases remained unmatched. Germline V lookup: CDR1 SNHLY, CDR2 FYNNEI. There are 14 residues in the CDR3. The part of the CDR3 DNA that was read is TGTGCCAGCAGTCGGACAGGGCGGAACACTGAA. Amino acid sequence: CASSRTGRNTE. In full, the CDR3 is CASSRTGRNTEAFF.

To note about this clone: The read falls 3 residues short of the CDR3 end, and the missing part is taken from the germline J gene. The gene calls are TRBV10-2 and TRBJ2-7; 11 bases line up with TRBD2. CDR3 length: 14 residues. CDR1 is WSHSY, CDR2 SAAADI, per germline. The V segment lost 6 bases and the J segment 2 bases; nucleotides outside the gene matches: 3. CDR3 amino acids: CASRGTSGTYEQYF. Incomplete CDR3 DNA: TGCGCCAGCAGGGGGACTAGCGGCACCTACGAG.

About this clone: The read ends 3 residues shy of where the CDR3 ends; the end is completed using the germline J gene. The chain combines TRBV2 with TRBJ2-3; no clear D gene. The CDR3 totals 15 residues. V lost 1 base to trimming and J lost 1 base, with 9 bases between them. The germline V gene encodes CDR1 SNHLY and CDR2 FYNNEI. CDR3 amino acids: CASSEVGLRTDTQYF. The covered CDR3 bases are TGTGCCAGCAGTGAAGTGGGCTTACGCACAGATACG.